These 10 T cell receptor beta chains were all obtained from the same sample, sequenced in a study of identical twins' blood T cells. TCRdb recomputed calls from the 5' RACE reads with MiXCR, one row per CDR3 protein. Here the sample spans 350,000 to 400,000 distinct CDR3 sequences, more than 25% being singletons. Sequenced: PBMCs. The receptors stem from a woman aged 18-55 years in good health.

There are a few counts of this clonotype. The CDR3 spells CASSQYQFWETQYF. The CDR3 DNA reads TGTGCCAGCAGCCAATATCAGTTCTGGGAGACCCAGTACTTC. V gene TRBV7-2 combines with J gene TRBJ2-5; D remains ambiguous. Germline V CDR1 and CDR2: SGHTA, FQGNSA. The germline V and J ends were trimmed by 5 bases and 5 bases, with 15 bases remaining between them. The length of the CDR3 is 14 residues.

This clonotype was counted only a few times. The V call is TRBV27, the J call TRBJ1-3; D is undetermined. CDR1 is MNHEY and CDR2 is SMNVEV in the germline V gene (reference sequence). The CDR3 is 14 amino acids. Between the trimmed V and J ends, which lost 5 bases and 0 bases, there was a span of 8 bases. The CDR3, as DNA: TGTGCCAGCAGTGAAGCCTTCTCTGGAAACACCATATATTTT. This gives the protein CASSEAFSGNTIYF.

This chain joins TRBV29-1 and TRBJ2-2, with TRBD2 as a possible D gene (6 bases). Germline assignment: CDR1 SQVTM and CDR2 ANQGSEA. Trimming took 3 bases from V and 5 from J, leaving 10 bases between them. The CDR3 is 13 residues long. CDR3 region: CSVDPEGTGELFF. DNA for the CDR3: TGCAGCGTTGACCCGGAGGGAACCGGGGAGCTGTTTTTT.

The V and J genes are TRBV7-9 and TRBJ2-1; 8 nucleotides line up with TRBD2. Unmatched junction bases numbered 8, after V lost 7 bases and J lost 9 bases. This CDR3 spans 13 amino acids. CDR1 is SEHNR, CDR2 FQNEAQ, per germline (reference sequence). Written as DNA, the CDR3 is TGTGCCAGCATTAATAGCGGGAATGGTGAGCAGTTCTTC. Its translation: CASINSGNGEQFF.

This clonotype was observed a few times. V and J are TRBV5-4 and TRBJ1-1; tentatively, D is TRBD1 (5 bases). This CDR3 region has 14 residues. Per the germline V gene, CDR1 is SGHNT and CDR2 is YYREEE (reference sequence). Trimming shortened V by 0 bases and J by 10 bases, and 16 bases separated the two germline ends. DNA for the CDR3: TGTGCCAGCAGCTTGGATGGGGGAACAAGGAGAGCTTTCTTT. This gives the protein CASSLDGGTRRAFF.

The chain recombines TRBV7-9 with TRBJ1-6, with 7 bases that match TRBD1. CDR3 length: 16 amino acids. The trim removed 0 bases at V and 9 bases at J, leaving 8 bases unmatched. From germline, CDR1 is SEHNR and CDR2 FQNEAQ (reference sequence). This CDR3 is CASSLARTGDGSPLHF. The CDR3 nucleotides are TGTGCCAGCAGCTTAGCCCGGACAGGAGATGGTTCACCCCTCCACTTT.

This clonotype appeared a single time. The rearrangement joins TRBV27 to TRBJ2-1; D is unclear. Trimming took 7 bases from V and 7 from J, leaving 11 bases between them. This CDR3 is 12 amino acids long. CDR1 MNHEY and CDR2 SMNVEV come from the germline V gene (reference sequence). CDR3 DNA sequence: TGTGCCAGCACCTTCAACGGGAATGAGCAGTTCTTC. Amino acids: CASTFNGNEQFF.

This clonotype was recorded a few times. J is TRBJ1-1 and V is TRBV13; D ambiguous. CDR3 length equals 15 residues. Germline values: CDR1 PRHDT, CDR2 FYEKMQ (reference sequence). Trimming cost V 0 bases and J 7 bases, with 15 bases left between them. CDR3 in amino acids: CASSLGGILPLEAFF. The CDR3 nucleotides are TGTGCCAGCAGCTTAGGCGGGATTCTCCCACTTGAAGCTTTCTTT.

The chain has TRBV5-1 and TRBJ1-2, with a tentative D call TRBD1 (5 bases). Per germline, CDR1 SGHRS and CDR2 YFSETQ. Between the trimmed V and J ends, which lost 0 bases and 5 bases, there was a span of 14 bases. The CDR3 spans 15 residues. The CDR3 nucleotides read TGCGCCAGCAGCTTGGTCGGGGGATTACTATATGGCTACACCTTC. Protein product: CASSLVGGLLYGYTF. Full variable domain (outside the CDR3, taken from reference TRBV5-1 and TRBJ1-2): KAGVTQTPRYLIKTRGQQVTLSCSPISGHRSVSWYQQTPGQGLQFLFEYFSETQRNKGNFPGRFSGRQFSNSRSEMNVSTLELGDSALYLCASSLVGGLLYGYTFGSGTRLTVV.

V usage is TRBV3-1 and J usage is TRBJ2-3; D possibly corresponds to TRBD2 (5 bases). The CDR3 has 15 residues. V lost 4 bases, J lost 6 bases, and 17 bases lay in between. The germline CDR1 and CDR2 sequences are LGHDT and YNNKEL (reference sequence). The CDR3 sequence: CASSPGSSDGDTQYF. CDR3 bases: TGTGCCAGCAGCCCGGGGTCATCCGATGGGGATACGCAGTATTTT.